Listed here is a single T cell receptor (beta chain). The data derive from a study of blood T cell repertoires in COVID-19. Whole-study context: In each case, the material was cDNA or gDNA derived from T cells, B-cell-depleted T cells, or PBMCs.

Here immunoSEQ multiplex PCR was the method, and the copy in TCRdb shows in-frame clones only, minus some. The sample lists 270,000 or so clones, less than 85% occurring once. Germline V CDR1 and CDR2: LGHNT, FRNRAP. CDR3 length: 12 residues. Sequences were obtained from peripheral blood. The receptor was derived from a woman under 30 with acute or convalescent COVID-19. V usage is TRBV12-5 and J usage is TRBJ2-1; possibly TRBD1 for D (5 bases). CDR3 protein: CAISEGAGEQFF. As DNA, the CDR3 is TGTGCCATCTCCGAAGGGGCAGGTGAGCAGTTCTTC.